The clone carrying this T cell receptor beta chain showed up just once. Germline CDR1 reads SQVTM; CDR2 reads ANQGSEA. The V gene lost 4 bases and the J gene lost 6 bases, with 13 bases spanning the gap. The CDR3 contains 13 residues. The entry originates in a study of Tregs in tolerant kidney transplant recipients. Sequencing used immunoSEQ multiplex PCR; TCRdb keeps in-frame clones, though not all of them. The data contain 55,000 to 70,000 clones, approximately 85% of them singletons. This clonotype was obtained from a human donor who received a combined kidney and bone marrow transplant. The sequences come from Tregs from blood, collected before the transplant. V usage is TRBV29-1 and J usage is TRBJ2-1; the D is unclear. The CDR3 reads CSVGRSHLNEQFF. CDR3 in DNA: TGCAGCGTTGGAAGATCCCACCTCAATGAGCAGTTCTTC.